The 14 T cell receptor beta chains listed next were all sequenced from one sample in a study of human T cells and chemical hapten exposure. TCRdb independently ran MiXCR on the RACE reads; one entry per CDR3 protein. The data hold roughly 200,000 distinct CDR3 sequences, with about 25% observed a single time. Documented time point: patch test 3, about 24 weeks after DPC sensitization. Specified treatment: therapeutic diphenylcyclopropenone sensitization with weekly scalp DPC. The sequencing here drew on whole blood, taken in connection with sensitization to the hapten diphenylcyclopropenone (DPC). The source is a woman in her 40s with alopecia areata. Some clones in this sample may be carry-over from other donors' samples.

This clonotype was seen a handful of times. The chain couples TRBV20-1 to TRBJ1-1; D is unresolved. Looked up from germline, CDR1 is DFQATT and CDR2 is SNEGSKA (reference sequence). The CDR3 covers 16 residues. V lost 2 bases to trimming and J lost 0 bases, with 16 bases between them. The CDR3 nucleotides read TGCAGTGCTAGAACTATTCGTTTGGCGGTGAACACTGAAGCTTTCTTT. Protein product: CSARTIRLAVNTEAFF.

This clonotype came up a few times. This chain links TRBV12-3 or TRBV12-4 with TRBJ2-7; unclear D gene. The V end lost 3 bases, the J end lost 3 bases, and 6 bases lay between the germline ends. CDR3 length: 12 residues. CDR3 sequence: CASSFLYYEQYF. The DNA of the CDR3 is TGTGCCAGCAGTTTTCTTTACTACGAGCAGTACTTC.

This clonotype came up many times. The rearrangement uses TRBV29-1 and TRBJ2-5; D might be TRBD2 (7 bases). CDR3 length: 13 amino acids. Trimming took 7 bases from V and 5 from J, leaving 17 bases between them. Germline V gives CDR1 SQVTM, CDR2 ANQGSEA. CDR3 amino acids: CSALRGGSETQYF. The CDR3 nucleotides read TGCAGCGCTTTGAGGGGGGGGTCGGAGACCCAGTACTTC.

V usage is TRBV4-3 and J usage is TRBJ1-2; tentative D call: TRBD1 (6 bases). The CDR3 is made up of 15 amino acids. V dropped 4 bases and J dropped 7 bases, with 19 bases sitting between them. Germline CDR1 LGHNA, CDR2 YSLEER. The CDR3 spells CASSLSGAQKSGYTF. CDR3 nucleotide sequence: TGCGCCAGCAGCCTCTCGGGGGCGCAAAAAAGTGGCTACACCTTC.

The chain carries TRBV5-6 and TRBJ2-1; 7 positions agree with TRBD2. CDR1 and CDR2 (germline): SGHDT, YYEEEE. The CDR3 has 13 residues. The ends lost 4 bases at V and 10 bases at J; junction bases unmatched: 8. This chain's CDR3 is CASSLGEGREQFF. The CDR3, as DNA: TGTGCCAGCAGCCTAGGGGAGGGCCGAGAGCAGTTCTTC.

This rearrangement joins TRBV6-2 or TRBV6-3 to TRBJ1-5; no clear D. Germline CDR1 MNHEY, CDR2 SVGEGT. CDR3 length equals 15 residues. V lost 0 bases and J 3 bases, leaving 9 bases between the germline ends. The CDR3 spells CASSYSIGYNQPQHF. The CDR3 coding sequence is TGTGCCAGCAGTTACTCGATCGGATACAATCAGCCCCAGCATTTT.

The chain combines TRBV3-1 with TRBJ2-2, with D possibly matching TRBD1 (6 bases). Germline assignment: CDR1 LGHDT and CDR2 YNNKEL (reference sequence). V lost 6 bases to trimming and J lost 1 base, with 6 bases between them. This CDR3 spans 13 amino acids. The CDR3 DNA reads as TGTGCCAGCAGGACAGGGAACACCGGGGAGCTGTTTTTT. Translation gives CASRTGNTGELFF.

This clonotype showed up just a few times. V and J are TRBV24-1 and TRBJ2-7; 7 nucleotides align to TRBD1. The CDR3 is 14 amino acids. J was trimmed by 3 bases and V by 4 bases; bases with no gene match: 5. CDR1 and CDR2 from the germline V gene are KGHDR and SFDVKD. CDR3 loop: CATSEQGKFYEQYF. In DNA form, the CDR3 reads TGTGCCACCAGTGAACAGGGGAAGTTCTACGAGCAGTACTTC.

The J gene is TRBJ2-7, the V gene TRBV6-2 or TRBV6-3, with 7 positions matching TRBD2. The CDR3 sequence is 15 residues long. V dropped 4 bases and J dropped 0; count of bases not matched to a gene: 6. Germline V gene lookup returns CDR1 MNHEY and CDR2 SVGEGT. The CDR3 bases are TGTGCCAGCAGTTTCGAGCGGGACTACTCCTACGAGCAGTACTTC. Translation gives CASSFERDYSYEQYF.

This clonotype was detected ten times or more. The chain combines TRBV10-3 with TRBJ2-3; D possibly corresponds to TRBD1 (6 bases). V was cut by 5 bases and J by 3 bases, with 9 bases left in between. Germline V gene lookup returns CDR1 ENHRY and CDR2 SYGVKD. The length of the CDR3 is 13 residues. CDR3 DNA: TGTGCCATCAGTATACAGGGAACAGATACGCAGTATTTT. It codes for CAISIQGTDTQYF.

This clonotype was observed a handful of times. V gene TRBV29-1 combines with J gene TRBJ2-3; 11 bases are a match to TRBD2. The CDR3 loop spans 15 amino acids. With V trimmed by 6 bases and J by 7 bases, 12 bases remained unmatched. Germline CDR1 and CDR2: SQVTM and ANQGSEA. CDR3 nucleotide sequence: TGCAGCGTCGCAGCAACTAGCGGGGGAGGAAATACGCAGTATTTT. This sequence encodes CSVAATSGGGNTQYF.

CDR3 protein: CSARDLEGAPMDTQYF. CDR3 sequence (DNA): TGCAGTGCTAGAGATCTCGAAGGAGCTCCTATGGATACGCAGTATTTT. The chain employs TRBV20-1 and TRBJ2-3; D not certain. This CDR3 comprises 16 residues. The germline V gene encodes CDR1 DFQATT and CDR2 SNEGSKA (reference sequence). Trimming left V 0 bases short and J 6 bases short, with 19 bases between.

The rearrangement joins TRBV5-1 to TRBJ2-3; 11 bases map to TRBD1. The CDR3 runs to 14 residues. Germline CDR1 and CDR2: SGHRS and YFSETQ. V lost 7 bases, J lost 3 bases, and 4 bases stayed unmatched. CDR3 sequence reads: CASGQGATTDTQYF. The CDR3 DNA reads as TGCGCCAGCGGACAGGGGGCTACGACAGATACGCAGTATTTT.

In its sample, this clonotype was seen a few times. The chain carries TRBV6-5 and TRBJ1-6, with 10 bases identical to TRBD1. CDR1 MNHEY and CDR2 SVGAGI come from the germline V gene. The CDR3 sequence is 14 residues long. J lost 5 bases, V lost 10 bases, and 5 bases had no gene match. CDR3 region: CAIRGTGDNSPLHF. CDR3 in DNA: TGTGCCATCCGAGGGACAGGGGATAATTCACCCCTCCACTTT.